The clone carrying this T cell receptor (beta chain) was observed a handful of times. CDR1 is MNHNS, CDR2 SASEGT, per germline. The CDR3 is made up of 17 amino acids. V shed 0 bases and J shed 0 bases, with 12 bases lying between them. Only in-frame clones appear in the TCRdb table, and some are missing; sequencing was by immunoSEQ multiplex PCR. The sample includes 180,000 or so clones, approximately 90% of them seen just once. The data stem from a study of blood T cell repertoires in COVID-19. V gene TRBV6-1 combines with J gene TRBJ1-3; the D gene is possibly TRBD1 (6 bases). Sequenced material: peripheral blood. This clonotype originated in a young man with acute or convalescent COVID-19. The CDR3 here is CASSEAGGAISGNTIYF. CDR3 DNA: TGTGCCAGCAGTGAAGCAGGGGGTGCGATCTCTGGAAACACCATATATTTT.